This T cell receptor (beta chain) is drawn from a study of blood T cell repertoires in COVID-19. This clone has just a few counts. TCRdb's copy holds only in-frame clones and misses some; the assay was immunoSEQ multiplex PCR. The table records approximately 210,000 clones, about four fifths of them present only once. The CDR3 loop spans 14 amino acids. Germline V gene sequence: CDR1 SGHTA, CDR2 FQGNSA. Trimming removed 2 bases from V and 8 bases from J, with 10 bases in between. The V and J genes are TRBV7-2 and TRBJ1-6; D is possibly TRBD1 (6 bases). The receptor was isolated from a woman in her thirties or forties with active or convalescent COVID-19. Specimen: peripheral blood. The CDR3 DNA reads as TGTGCCAGCAGCTTACAGGGGAGACATTCACCCCTCCACTTT. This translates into CASSLQGRHSPLHF.